This TCR beta chain was recorded in a study of T cells in Graves' hyperthyroidism and ophthalmopathy. Study summary: At the time of initial diagnosis and before any treatment, peripheral blood was collected. Study-wide points: Appearing also in blood were most of the thyroid clonotypes expanded above 0.001.

CDR1 is MNHNS, CDR2 SASEGT, per germline. V was clipped by 5 bases and J by 0 bases; unmatched bases: 7. The CDR3 consists of 15 residues. This clonotype was counted at least ten times. Its antigen is not known. Template material for amplifying TCR beta CDR3 regions consisted of RNA transcripts. HTBI primers drove first-round RT-PCR of the TCR CDR3. One entry per CDR3 protein, called by TCRdb with MiXCR from the multiplex PCR reads. The data contain 450,000 to 650,000 distinct CDR3 sequences, approximately 17% of them singletons. The study excluded patients with uncontrolled infection, other autoimmune disease, pregnancy or lactation. Orbital computed tomography, thyroid ultrasound, serum thyroxine and TRAb, and clinical symptoms together informed the diagnoses.

This clonotype was sampled from a woman in her late teens or twenties with Graves' ophthalmopathy. The material sequenced was blood. The genes are TRBV6-1 and TRBJ2-7, with 7 bases matching TRBD2. The CDR3 nucleotides read TGTGCCAGCAGTTCGGCGGGGGAAATCTCCTACGAGCAGTACTTC. Translated: CASSSAGEISYEQYF.